The T cell receptor beta chain under discussion was sequenced for a study of cytomegalovirus exposure and HLA in healthy donors. Study information: The 500 to 850 first-cohort repertoires and the 120 or so validation repertoires shared the same platform, a later analysis reported.

Study-wide points: In vitro testing confirmed a few CMV-associated chains as specific for CMV antigens. Clusters of TCRs from the first cohort tended to co-occur in the 130 or so validation repertoires (as a later analysis found). The study designated fewer than 200 TCR beta chains cytomegalovirus-associated.

The ends were cut back, 3 bases at V and 3 bases at J, with 12 bases in the middle. The CDR3 has 13 amino acids. Per germline, CDR1 SQVTM and CDR2 ANQGSEA. Using immunoSEQ multiplex PCR, the repertoire was profiled, and TCRdb retains in-frame clones only, with some absent. The sample lists about 200,000 clones; 70% to 90% were seen once. This clone was found once. The antigen remains unidentified. Sequencing was performed on PBMCs. The receptor comes from a woman between 18 and 30 years old in good health and CMV-seronegative. The chain combines TRBV29-1 with TRBJ2-7; D is perhaps TRBD2 (5 bases). CDR3 in amino acids: CSVESPTSYEQYF. The DNA of the CDR3 is TGCAGCGTTGAGTCTCCAACTAGCTACGAGCAGTACTTC.